This T cell receptor (beta chain) was obtained from a study of cytomegalovirus exposure and HLA in healthy donors (dated by TCRdb to 2015 to 2018). About the investigation overall: According to an earlier analysis of a few hundred of the donors, some 180 million T cells yielded 95 million to 140 million unique TCR beta sequences and roughly 280 Gb of sequence data. Roughly 300 gigabases of sequencing data and approximately 85 million unique TCR sequences were included in an early release covering about 700 HLA-typed donors. Of the 398 genotyped donors, approximately 80% fell in the genetic ancestry cluster associated with self-reported Caucasian donors. The study was designed to test whether signatures of past pathogen exposure could be identified by cataloging public T cell receptors. Using immunosequencing, the study profiled T cell repertoires from 500 to 800 subjects and related those repertoires to cytomegalovirus serostatus. Along with the roughly 670-subject first cohort, a separate validation cohort of over a hundred different subjects was used. High-throughput TCR immunosequencing, statistical association of individual TCRs with disease status, and machine learning were combined to predict cytomegalovirus infection status. To study patterns of TCR occurrence, a later analysis re-analyzed previously published TCR beta repertoires from 600 to 750 donors and added high-resolution HLA genotyping. In the later analysis, no new phenotypic data were used to find candidate immune exposures; instead, reliance was placed on TCR beta sequences and their occurrence across donors. To decide whether each TCR beta V gene segment behaved as functional or pseudogenic, an earlier analysis of approximately 620 of the donors relied on high-throughput TCR beta sequencing. Alongside the repertoire data, information on donor age, sex, ethnicity and CMV serostatus was compiled. In a later genetic analysis, genome-wide SNP genotypes for about three fifths of the 666 donors were used, and that subset was treated as a discovery cohort. Every discovery cohort repertoire had been produced on one sequencing platform. Both class I and class II loci were covered by HLA typing, at four-digit resolution. Typing coverage varied by locus: roughly 620-640 donors for A, B, C, DRB1 and DQB1; some 520 for DQA1; over 600 for DPA1; approximately 470 for DPB1. A handful of DR-DQ haplotypes were handled as single units for association and clustering because linkage in the cohort was strong. Across approximately 400 genotyped donors of the cohort, an average of about 200,000 unique TCR beta nucleotide sequences per donor were sequenced, and roughly 20% of those sequences were non-productive. Study-wide conclusions, independent of this receptor: When HLA alleles, especially DR and DQ, strongly co-occurred, attributing TCR associations to individual alleles was difficult. The authors suggested that the approach could potentially be extended to other disease states and immunological phenotypes. In an earlier analysis of about 550 of the donors, most TCR beta V segments were observed in productive rearrangements about 87% or about 30% of the time, broadly matching IMGT annotations. Roughly uniform sequencing depth across donors was assumed in presence/absence analyses, although this assumption may not hold. V-gene and J-gene trimming of TCR beta chains was associated with a missense DCLRE1C variant in a later genetic analysis, and the association was replicated in an independent cohort. Because the 87-base-pair reads could not distinguish some IMGT-functional V segments, including TRBV6-2 and TRBV6-3, those segments were excluded. A further reported finding was that TCR beta sequences accurately predicted the HLA-A and HLA-B alleles for most subjects in the first cohort. A cluster of highly shared sequence variants was judged likely to be a technical artifact of the sequencing pipeline. In a later analysis, HLA-associated TCR beta chains were found to be more clonally expanded and to have lower generation probabilities than equally common non-associated chains. Roughly 15 rarely observed V segments, including chromosome 9 orphons, were excluded from the earlier analysis of a few hundred of the donors because counts were too low. The classifier was reported to diagnose cytomegalovirus status with high specificity and sensitivity in both the original cohort and the validation cohort. In vitro tests confirmed that a few of the cytomegalovirus-associated TCR beta chains recognize cytomegalovirus antigens. In a later analysis, TCR association rates were found to vary across HLA loci, with the most associated TCRs seen for DRB1 alleles and the fewest for HLA-C alleles. A total of about 150 TCR beta chains were listed by the study as associated with cytomegalovirus. Because HLA typing was unavailable for some donors at each locus, only the typed subset was used in association tests. Correlated functional status among segregating V segments might be attributable to linkage disequilibrium, but an unknown experimental factor could not be ruled out. While some public TCRs were present in many individuals, most TCR sequences turned up only very rarely across donors. Compared with the roughly 710-donor mean, donors in an Asian-associated ancestry cluster had fewer N-insertions in productive TCRs, according to a later genetic analysis. For the cohort, immune exposure information was limited to CMV serostatus. A later analysis found that most CMV-associated TCR beta chains appeared HLA-restricted, with HLA associations seemingly driven largely by CMV exposure. A later analysis reported that several top co-occurrence clusters appeared linked to parvovirus B19, influenza, CMV and Epstein-Barr virus. In a later analysis, about 16,000 TCR beta sequences were associated with specific HLA alleles at a false discovery rate of 0.05. In this cohort, only TCR beta chains were sequenced, and detectable features were limited by the absence of alpha or paired-chain data.

The cohort comprised around 690 healthy bone marrow donors. At the time of sampling, every cohort member was nominally healthy, though immune exposures that went unrecorded were likely present. The donor tested CMV seronegative and was one of the 352 seronegative cohort members. Every donor gave a peripheral blood sample, and the peripheral blood mononuclear cells from that sample were used for TCR beta sequencing. Genomic DNA was extracted from the blood cell samples with the Qiagen DNeasy Blood Extraction Kit. Turning to this clone: The target of this receptor is not known. No per-base quality is available; no much larger clone lies one base away.

Preparation of the library involved the immunoSEQ multiplex PCR assay. A mixture of 60 forward primers for TCR Vbeta segments and 13 reverse primers for TCR Jbeta segments was used in the multiplex PCR. A multiplex PCR assay on genomic DNA amplified the CDR3 region of rearranged TCR beta genes. The Illumina HiSeq System was used to sequence the amplified TCR beta libraries as 87-base-pair reads. Under the source paper's analysis protocol: Across the 700 or so repertoires, a later analysis counted around 80 million unique TCR beta chains, 8.5 million to 12 million of which were shared by at least two donors. Raw reads were error-corrected and collapsed into unique sequences with a nearest-neighbor algorithm that merged closely related sequences to remove PCR and sequencing errors. Alignment of CDR3 sequences to IMGT reference sequences was used to assign V, D and J gene segments. For a sequence to be retained, at least a six-nucleotide match to both a V gene segment and a J gene segment was required. A rearrangement was called productive if the CDR3 had no stop codons and remained in frame with V and J, and every other rearrangement was called non-productive. Following IMGT convention, CDR3 was defined as the stretch from the second conserved V-encoded cysteine to the conserved J-encoded phenylalanine. Sequences without an unambiguous match to a single V gene segment were excluded from the earlier analysis of almost 600 of the donors. An earlier analysis of about 600 of the donors called V segments functional above 56.7% productive rearrangements and segregating when the between-donor standard deviation exceeded 5%. A statistical classification framework was built to diagnose cytomegalovirus status from the catalog of TCR beta chain sequences. In a later analysis, TCR nucleotide sequences were compared against IMGT/GENE-DB human TR gene sequences so that V and J genes could be assigned. A later analysis assigned CDR3 sequences and most-parsimonious VDJ recombination scenarios with the TCRdist pipeline. A later analysis defined each TCR beta chain by its CDR3 amino acid sequence plus V-gene family, and excluded reads lacking a unique V-gene family. As a way to deal with suspected cross-contamination and a sequencing artifact, a later analysis dropped 450 to 600 nucleotide sequences that were highly shared and had low generation probability. In a later analysis, a clonal expansion index was calculated for each public chain from normalized within-repertoire ranks of inferred template counts. In a later analysis, generation probabilities were computed using a VDJ recombination model fitted to out-of-frame rearrangements, and the results were checked against IGoR. A later analysis scored TCR-TCR, TCR-HLA and TCR-CMV co-occurrence with hypergeometric tests, applying a repertoire-size bias correction to TCR pairs. False discovery rates were estimated in a later analysis by permuting HLA or CMV assignments 20 times. In a later analysis, co-occurring TCRs were grouped with DBSCAN, and TCRdist sequence similarity was added when clustering was performed within HLA-allele-positive subsets. Repertoires with fewer than 30,000 or more than 120,000 public chains, plus five repertoires with anomalous nucleotide sharing, were excluded from co-occurrence clustering. Imported from immuneACCESS, the table was reduced by TCRdb to in-frame sequences with V and J called. These copies leave out some clones; in studies compared against another copy, an unresolved V gene accounts for under half, and the cause of the remainder is not known. V, J and clone size derive from that table, while D and trimming were established from the DNA sequence. The sample data list approximately 180,000 clones, and about 80% of these were observed just once. The top ten constitute roughly 5.2% of the sample.

The CDR3 numbers 15 residues from cysteine through phenylalanine. Only CDR3 DNA is held: 45 bases, read in frame from base 1. Trimming removed 3 bases from V and 6 bases from J; the gene matches leave 8 bases unexplained. Reading the germline V gene gives CDR1 SGHRS and CDR2 YFSETQ. The V and J genes are TRBV5-1 and TRBJ2-2, with 7 middle bases fitting TRBD1. Sequencing was carried out using PBMCs. The origin of this receptor is a young man in good health and CMV-seronegative. The nucleotide sequence is given as TGCGCCAGCAGCTGGAGACAGGGAACAGCCGGGGAGCTGTTTTTT. This sequence encodes CASSWRQGTAGELFF.